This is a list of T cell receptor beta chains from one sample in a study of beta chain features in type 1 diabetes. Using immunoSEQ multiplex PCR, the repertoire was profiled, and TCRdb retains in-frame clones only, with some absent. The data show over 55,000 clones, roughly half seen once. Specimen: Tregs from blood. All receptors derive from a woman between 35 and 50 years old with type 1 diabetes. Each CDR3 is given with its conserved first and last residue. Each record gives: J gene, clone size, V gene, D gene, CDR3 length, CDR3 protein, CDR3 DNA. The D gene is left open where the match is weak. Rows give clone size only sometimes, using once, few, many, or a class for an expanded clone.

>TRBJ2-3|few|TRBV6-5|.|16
CASSYTAERFTDTQYF
TGTGCCAGCAGTTACACGGCAGAGAGGTTCACAGATACGCAGTATTTT
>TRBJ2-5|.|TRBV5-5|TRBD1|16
CASSFRDRGFQETQYF
TGTGCCAGCAGCTTCCGGGACAGAGGCTTCCAAGAGACCCAGTACTTC
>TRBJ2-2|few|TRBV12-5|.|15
CASGLWRTNTGELFF
TGTGCTAGTGGTTTGTGGCGGACGAACACCGGGGAGCTGTTTTTT
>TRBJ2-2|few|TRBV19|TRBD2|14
CASRTSGATGELFF
TGTGCCAGCCGGACTAGCGGGGCCACCGGGGAGCTGTTTTTT
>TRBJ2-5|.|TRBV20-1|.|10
CSATLRTQYF
TGCAGTGCTACCCTGAGGACCCAGTACTTC
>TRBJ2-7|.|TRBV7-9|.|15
CASSSGDGLSYEQYF
TGTGCCAGCAGCTCAGGGGACGGATTGTCCTACGAGCAGTACTTC
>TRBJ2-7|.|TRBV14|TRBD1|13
CASRDGTAYEQYF
TGTGCCAGCAGAGACGGGACAGCCTACGAGCAGTACTTC
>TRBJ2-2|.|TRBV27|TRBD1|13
CASSPQGAGELFF
TGTGCCAGCAGTCCTCAGGGGGCCGGGGAGCTGTTTTTT
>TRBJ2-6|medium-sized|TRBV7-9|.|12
CASSFSEVVLTF
TGTGCCAGCAGCTTTTCCGAGGTTGTCCTGACTTTC
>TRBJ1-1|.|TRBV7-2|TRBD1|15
CASSSTGALNTEAFF
TGTGCCAGCAGCTCTACAGGGGCTCTGAACACTGAAGCTTTCTTT
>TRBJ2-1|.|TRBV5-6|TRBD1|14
CASSFTGGGQRQFF
TGTGCCAGCAGCTTTACAGGGGGCGGACAACGGCAGTTCTTC
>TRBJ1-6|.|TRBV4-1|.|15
CASSQEGAGYSPLHF
TGCGCCAGCAGCCAAGAGGGTGCAGGCTACTCACCCCTCCACTTT
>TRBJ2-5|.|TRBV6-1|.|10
CATYRETQYF
TGTGCCACCTACCGAGAGACCCAGTACTTC
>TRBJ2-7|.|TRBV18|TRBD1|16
CASSPAGTEGSYEQYF
TGTGCCAGCTCACCAGCCGGGACAGAGGGGTCCTACGAGCAGTACTTC
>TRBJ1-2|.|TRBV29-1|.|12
CSVQQGGYGYTF
TGCAGCGTCCAACAGGGCGGTTATGGCTACACCTTC
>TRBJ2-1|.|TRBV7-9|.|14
CASSLESSYNEQFF
TGTGCCAGCAGCTTGGAGAGCTCCTACAATGAGCAGTTCTTC
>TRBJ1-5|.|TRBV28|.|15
CASSLRGVSNQPQHF
TGTGCCAGCAGTTTACGGGGGGTTAGCAATCAGCCCCAGCATTTT
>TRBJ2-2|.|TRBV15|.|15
CATSRGFANTGELFF
TGTGCCACCAGCAGAGGTTTCGCGAACACCGGGGAGCTGTTTTTT
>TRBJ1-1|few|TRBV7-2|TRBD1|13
CASSLGTDTEAFF
TGTGCCAGCAGCCTCGGGACAGACACTGAAGCTTTCTTT
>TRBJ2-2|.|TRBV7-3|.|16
CASSLNGLSNTGELFF
TGTGCCAGCAGCCTAAATGGACTATCGAACACCGGGGAGCTGTTTTTT
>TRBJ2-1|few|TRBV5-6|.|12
CASSRGYNEQFF
TGTGCCAGCAGCCGAGGCTACAATGAGCAGTTCTTC
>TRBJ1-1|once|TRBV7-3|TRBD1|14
CASSRQGRNTEAFF
TGTGCCAGCAGCAGACAGGGTAGGAACACTGAAGCTTTCTTT
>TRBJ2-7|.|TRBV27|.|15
CASSRAGHRPYEQYF
TGTGCCAGCAGTCGAGCCGGCCACAGGCCCTACGAGCAGTACTTC
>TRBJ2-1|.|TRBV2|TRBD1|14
CASIGDRLYNEQFF
TGTGCCAGCATCGGGGACAGATTATACAATGAGCAGTTCTTC
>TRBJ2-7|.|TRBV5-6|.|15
CASSFIVRASYEQYF
TGTGCCAGCAGCTTTATAGTCCGCGCTTCCTACGAGCAGTACTTC
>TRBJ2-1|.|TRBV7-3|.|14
CASSPFTGFDEQFF
TGTGCCAGCAGCCCCTTCACAGGGTTCGATGAGCAGTTCTTC
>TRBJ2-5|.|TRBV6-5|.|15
CASSYSTGFQETQYF
TGTGCCAGCAGTTACTCGACGGGGTTCCAAGAGACCCAGTACTTC
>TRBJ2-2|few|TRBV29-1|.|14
CSGGEALHTGELFF
TGCAGCGGGGGGGAGGCACTCCACACCGGGGAGCTGTTTTTT
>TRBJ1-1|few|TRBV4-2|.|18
CASSRILTRREENTEAFF
TGTGCCAGCAGCCGGATCCTCACCCGCCGGGAGGAGAACACTGAAGCTTTCTTT
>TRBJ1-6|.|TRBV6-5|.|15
CASSAGVPYNSPLHF
TGTGCCAGCAGTGCAGGGGTTCCTTATAATTCACCCCTCCACTTT
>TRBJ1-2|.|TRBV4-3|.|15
CASSQGGIRAYGYTF
TGCGCCAGCAGCCAAGGGGGCATCAGAGCCTATGGCTACACCTTC
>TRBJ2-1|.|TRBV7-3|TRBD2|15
CASSLAGVSYNEQFF
TGTGCCAGCAGCTTAGCGGGGGTATCCTACAATGAGCAGTTCTTC
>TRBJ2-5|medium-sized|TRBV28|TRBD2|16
CASSDFPSGYQETQYF
TGTGCCAGCAGCGACTTCCCTAGCGGGTACCAAGAGACCCAGTACTTC
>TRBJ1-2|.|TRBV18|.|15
CASSIDRNPYYGYTF
TGTGCCAGCTCAATCGACAGGAACCCTTACTATGGCTACACCTTC
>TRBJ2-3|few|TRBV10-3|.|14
CAISELGVQDTQYF
TGTGCCATCAGTGAGTTAGGGGTCCAGGATACGCAGTATTTT
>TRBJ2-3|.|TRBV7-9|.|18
CASSLRGGGLLLPDTQYF
TGTGCCAGCAGCTTACGAGGCGGGGGCCTCCTCTTGCCAGATACGCAATATTTT
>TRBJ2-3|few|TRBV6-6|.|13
CASRTGGSDTQYF
TGTGCCAGCCGAACGGGCGGGTCAGATACGCAGTATTTT
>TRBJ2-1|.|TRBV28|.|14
CASRAPGAYNEQFF
TGTGCCAGCAGGGCGCCAGGGGCCTACAATGAGCAGTTCTTC
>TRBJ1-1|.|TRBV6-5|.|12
CASSSGNTEAFF
TGTGCCAGCAGTTCAGGGAACACTGAAGCTTTCTTT